The present entry profiles one TCR beta chain with its context. The record originates from a study of technical replicates of blood from several donors. Method: immunoSEQ multiplex PCR; TCRdb's copy keeps in-frame clones and lacks some. Of about 88,000 clones in the sample, about nine tenths are singletons; the top ten hold more than 0.25%. Germline V gene data show CDR1 as SGHTA and CDR2 as FQGNSA. This CDR3 is built from 18 residues. With 3 bases clipped from V and 3 bases from J, the junction kept 14 bases outside the gene matches. The receptor was derived from a human donor in good health. The chain has TRBV7-2 and TRBJ2-7; 10 bases agree with TRBD2. Sequenced material: T cells isolated from PBMCs. DNA for the CDR3: TGTGCCAGCAGCTTCCCGAGGGGTACTAGCGGGATAGGCTACGAGCAGTACTTC. This translates into CASSFPRGTSGIGYEQYF.